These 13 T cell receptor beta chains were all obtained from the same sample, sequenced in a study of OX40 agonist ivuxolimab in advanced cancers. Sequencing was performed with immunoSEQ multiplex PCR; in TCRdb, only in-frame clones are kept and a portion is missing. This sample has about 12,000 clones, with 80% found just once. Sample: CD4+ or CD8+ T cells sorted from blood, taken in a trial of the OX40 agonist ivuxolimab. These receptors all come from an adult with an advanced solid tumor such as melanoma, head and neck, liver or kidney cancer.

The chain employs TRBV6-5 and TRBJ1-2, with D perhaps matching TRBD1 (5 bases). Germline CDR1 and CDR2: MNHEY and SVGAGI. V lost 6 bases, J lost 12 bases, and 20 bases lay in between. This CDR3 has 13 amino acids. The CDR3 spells CASSDSGTERHTF. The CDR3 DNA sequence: TGTGCCAGCAGCGACTCCGGGACGGAAAGGCACACCTTC.

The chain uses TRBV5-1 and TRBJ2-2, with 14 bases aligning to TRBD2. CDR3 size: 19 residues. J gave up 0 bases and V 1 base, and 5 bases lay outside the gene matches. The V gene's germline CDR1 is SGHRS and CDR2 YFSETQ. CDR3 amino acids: CASSLTGTSGGPNTGELFF. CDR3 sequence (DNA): TGCGCCAGCAGCTTGACCGGGACTAGCGGGGGCCCGAACACCGGGGAGCTGTTTTTT.

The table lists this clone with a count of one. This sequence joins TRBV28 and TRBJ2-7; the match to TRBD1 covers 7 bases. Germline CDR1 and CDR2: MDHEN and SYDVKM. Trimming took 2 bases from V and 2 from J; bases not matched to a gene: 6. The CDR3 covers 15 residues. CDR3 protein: CASSLLRTGTYEQYF. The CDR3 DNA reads TGTGCCAGCAGTTTACTTAGGACAGGCACCTACGAGCAGTACTTC.

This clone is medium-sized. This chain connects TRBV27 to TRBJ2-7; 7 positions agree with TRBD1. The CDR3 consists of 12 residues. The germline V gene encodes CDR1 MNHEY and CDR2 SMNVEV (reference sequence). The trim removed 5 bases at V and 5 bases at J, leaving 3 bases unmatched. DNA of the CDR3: TGTGCCAGCAGTACAGGGGTTAACGAGCAGTACTTC. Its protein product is CASSTGVNEQYF.

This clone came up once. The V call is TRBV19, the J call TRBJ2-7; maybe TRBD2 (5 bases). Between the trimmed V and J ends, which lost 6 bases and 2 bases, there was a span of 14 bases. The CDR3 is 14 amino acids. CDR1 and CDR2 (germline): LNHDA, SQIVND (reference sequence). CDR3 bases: TGTGCCAGTAGCCCCTCGGGGAGAGCCTACGAGCAGTACTTC. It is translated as CASSPSGRAYEQYF.

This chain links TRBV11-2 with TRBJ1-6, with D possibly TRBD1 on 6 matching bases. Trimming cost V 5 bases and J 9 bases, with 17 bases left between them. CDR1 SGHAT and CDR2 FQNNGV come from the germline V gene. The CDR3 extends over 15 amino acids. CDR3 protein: CASSAEAGGGSPLHF. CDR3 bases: TGTGCCAGCAGCGCCGAGGCTGGGGGCGGTTCACCCCTCCACTTT.

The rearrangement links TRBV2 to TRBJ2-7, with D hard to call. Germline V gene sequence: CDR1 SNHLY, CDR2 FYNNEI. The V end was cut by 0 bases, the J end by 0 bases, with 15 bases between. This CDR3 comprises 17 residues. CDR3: CASSEAPPASASYEQYF. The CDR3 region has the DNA TGTGCCAGCAGTGAAGCGCCGCCTGCGTCCGCCTCCTACGAGCAGTACTTC.

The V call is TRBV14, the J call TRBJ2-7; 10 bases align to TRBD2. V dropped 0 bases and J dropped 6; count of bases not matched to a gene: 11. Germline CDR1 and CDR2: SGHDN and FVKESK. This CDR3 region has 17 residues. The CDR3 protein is CASSQERGAGGPGEQYF. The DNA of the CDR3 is TGTGCCAGCAGCCAAGAGAGGGGAGCGGGAGGGCCTGGCGAGCAGTACTTC.

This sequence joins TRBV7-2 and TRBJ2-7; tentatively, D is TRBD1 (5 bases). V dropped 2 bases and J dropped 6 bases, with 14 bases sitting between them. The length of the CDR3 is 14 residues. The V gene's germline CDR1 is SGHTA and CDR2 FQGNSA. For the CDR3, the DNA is TGTGCCAGCAGCTTATCTGTCCTAGGGGCCGAGCAGTACTTC. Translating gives CASSLSVLGAEQYF.

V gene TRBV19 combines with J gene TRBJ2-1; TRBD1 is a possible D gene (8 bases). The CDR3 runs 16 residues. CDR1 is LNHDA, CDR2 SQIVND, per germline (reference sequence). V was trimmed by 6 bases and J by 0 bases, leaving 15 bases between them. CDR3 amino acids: CASSLDREGSYNEQFF. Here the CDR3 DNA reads TGTGCCAGTAGCCTGGACAGGGAGGGCTCCTACAATGAGCAGTTCTTC. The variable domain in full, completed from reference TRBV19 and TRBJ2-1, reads DGGITQSPKYLFRKEGQNVTLSCEQNLNHDAMYWYRQDPGQGLRLIYYSQIVNDFQKGDIAEGYSVSREKKESFPLTVTSAQKNPTAFYLCASSLDREGSYNEQFFGPGTRLTVL.

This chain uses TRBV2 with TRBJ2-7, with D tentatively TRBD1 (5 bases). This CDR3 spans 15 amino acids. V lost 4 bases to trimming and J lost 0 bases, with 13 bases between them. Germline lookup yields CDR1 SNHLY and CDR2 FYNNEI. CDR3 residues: CASSGGGTFSYEQYF. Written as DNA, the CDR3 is TGTGCCAGCAGTGGGGGCGGTACCTTCTCCTACGAGCAGTACTTC.

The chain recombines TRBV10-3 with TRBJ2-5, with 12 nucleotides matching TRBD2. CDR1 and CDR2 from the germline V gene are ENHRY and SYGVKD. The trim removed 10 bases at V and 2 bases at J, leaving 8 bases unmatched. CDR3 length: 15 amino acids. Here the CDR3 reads CATGGTSGFQETQYF. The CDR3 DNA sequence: TGTGCCACCGGGGGGACTAGCGGGTTTCAAGAGACCCAGTACTTC.

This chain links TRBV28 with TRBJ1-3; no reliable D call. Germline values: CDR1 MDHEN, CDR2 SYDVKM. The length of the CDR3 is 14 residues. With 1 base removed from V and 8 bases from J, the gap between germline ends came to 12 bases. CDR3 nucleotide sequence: TGTGCCAGCAGTTTATCGGCCGGGGTGGACACCATATATTTT. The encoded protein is CASSLSAGVDTIYF. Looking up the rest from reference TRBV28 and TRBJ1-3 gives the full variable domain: DVKVTQSSRYLVKRTGEKVFLECVQDMDHENMFWYRQDPGLGLRLIYFSYDVKMKEKGDIPEGYSVSREKKERFSLILESASTNQTSMYLCASSLSAGVDTIYFGEGSWLTVV.